This T cell receptor beta chain came from a study of blood T cell repertoires in COVID-19. Method: immunoSEQ multiplex PCR; TCRdb's copy keeps in-frame clones and lacks some. The data contain nearly 350,000 clones, roughly 90% of them seen just once; the ten biggest clones take up around 7.9%. V trimming: 5 bases; J trimming: 1 base; junction bases outside the gene matches: 3. The CDR3 runs to 13 residues. Germline V gene sequence: CDR1 GTSNPN, CDR2 SVGIG (reference sequence). Sequencing input: peripheral blood. The TCR comes from a woman in her 70s with COVID-19, enrolled during active disease. The chain recombines TRBV30 with TRBJ1-2; 8 bases agree with TRBD1. The CDR3, as DNA: TGTGCCTGGGACAGGGGTTATAACTATGGCTACACCTTC. This encodes CAWDRGYNYGYTF.